These T cell receptor beta chains were read from a single sample in a study of blood T cell repertoires in COVID-19. Using immunoSEQ multiplex PCR, the repertoire was profiled, and TCRdb retains in-frame clones only, with some absent. Of fewer than 350,000 clones in the sample, approximately 86% were seen once. Sequenced input: peripheral blood. These receptors were collected from a woman aged 25 to 39 who had recovered from COVID-19. The conserved cysteine and the conserved F or W are not part of the CDR3 here. Some rows mark clone size as missing; the rest say once, few, many or name a class of expanded clone.

TRBJ1-1 | TRBV11-2 | . | ASSVVRNTEAF
TRBJ1-5 | TRBV7-2 | medium-sized | ASSPGTGGLPQH
TRBJ1-5 | TRBV28 | once | ASRTGFSNQPQH
TRBJ2-3 | TRBV28 | . | ASSLGLAGINTQY
TRBJ1-3 | TRBV18 | . | ASSPPGTGGNTIY
TRBJ2-7 | TRBV28 | . | ASSSGVEEQY
TRBJ1-2 | TRBV27 | . | ASSLRVMDIYGYT
TRBJ2-6 | TRBV20-1 | . | SASSPGSPSGANVLT
TRBJ1-1 | TRBV7-9 | . | ASNLFPSGKAF
TRBJ1-4 | TRBV18 | once | ASSPQGLATNEKLF
TRBJ2-1 | TRBV19 | . | ASSLTATGLHEQF
TRBJ2-1 | TRBV14 | . | ASSPLAETYNEQF
TRBJ1-2 | TRBV7-8 | . | ASSLAGGNYGYT
TRBJ2-7 | TRBV4-1 | . | ASSRPGRDVNEQY
TRBJ2-3 | TRBV2 | . | ASRSLAGTDTQY
TRBJ2-2 | TRBV24-1 | . | ATSDSGLAEPGELF
TRBJ1-1 | TRBV2 | . | ASTDRGAGTEAF
TRBJ1-2 | TRBV4-2 | . | ASSQLKTGGDGYT
TRBJ1-6 | TRBV7-2 | . | ASSQQGGDNSPLH
TRBJ2-1 | TRBV10-3 | . | AISDTSRRMSEQF
TRBJ1-1 | TRBV30 | . | AWREQGIGYAEAF
TRBJ1-4 | TRBV5-6 | . | ASSWGGRGNEKLF
TRBJ2-2 | TRBV5-1 | . | ASSVGGANTGELF
TRBJ1-5 | TRBV27 | . | ASSLAGGPNQPQH
TRBJ2-7 | TRBV6-5 | . | ASSRDRGEQY
TRBJ1-3 | TRBV2 | . | ASSTNTIY
TRBJ2-3 | TRBV28 | . | ASTPRVGGAFADTQY
TRBJ2-5 | TRBV28 | . | ASSPPHRGETQY
TRBJ2-1 | TRBV9 | few | ASSYRGYNEQF
TRBJ1-2 | TRBV5-6 | . | ASSWDRAYGYT
TRBJ1-2 | TRBV5-4 | . | ASSGTGGVNYGYT
TRBJ1-2 | TRBV2 | . | ASNTDRVGGYT
TRBJ2-5 | TRBV29-1 | . | SVDPLAGVETQY
TRBJ2-5 | TRBV7-6 | once | ASSSQETQY
TRBJ2-3 | TRBV5-1 | . | ASSAGLAGRTDTQY
TRBJ2-3 | TRBV19 | . | ASRSGRGADTQY
TRBJ2-7 | TRBV6-5 | . | ASSQQYEQY
TRBJ1-2 | TRBV5-8 | . | ASSFKGARGNGYT
TRBJ2-3 | TRBV4-3 | . | ASSQGGTSGSTDTQY
TRBJ2-3 | TRBV5-1 | . | ASSLSRTGGTDTQY
TRBJ1-1 | TRBV4-3 | . | ASSREEASEAF
TRBJ1-3 | TRBV11-2 | . | ASSWGDSGNTIY
TRBJ1-4 | TRBV12-5 | . | ARPPGLSSTNEKLF
TRBJ2-5 | TRBV6-5 | . | ASSLNRGGETQY
TRBJ2-7 | TRBV9 | . | ASSVGLAGSYEQY
TRBJ2-6 | TRBV10-3 | . | AVGQKDSGANVLT
TRBJ1-2 | TRBV4-2 | . | ASSQGTLLYGYT
TRBJ1-1 | TRBV19 | . | ASSPSGWTEAF
TRBJ2-5 | TRBV21-1 | . | AGGPGGDKETQY
TRBJ1-3 | TRBV15 | . | ATSRVPVGNTIY
TRBJ2-1 | TRBV11-2 | . | ASSLVGGGPYNEQF
TRBJ2-1 | TRBV9 | once | ASSVALAGISYNEQF